Listed here are 15 T cell receptor beta chains from one sample, sequenced in a study of cytomegalovirus exposure and HLA in healthy donors. Profiling relied on immunoSEQ multiplex PCR, and the TCRdb table lists in-frame clones only, not all of them. The profile shows about 160,000 clones, 85% to 90% of them singletons. The sample was PBMCs. Source of these receptors: a man aged 18-30 years in good health and CMV-seropositive.

This chain uses TRBV11-2 with TRBJ2-7; 8 bases line up with TRBD2. Trimming at V came to 4 bases and at J to 1 base, leaving 12 bases not matched to a gene. The CDR3 loop spans 17 amino acids. CDR1 SGHAT and CDR2 FQNNGV come from the germline V gene. Here the CDR3 DNA reads TGTGCCAGCAGCTCCCTAGCGGGTAGGTCCTTATCCTACGAGCAGTACTTC. It encodes CASSSLAGRSLSYEQYF.

This chain connects TRBV25-1 to TRBJ1-1, with 7 bases identical to TRBD1. The CDR3 is 15 residues long. Germline V gene lookup returns CDR1 MGHDK and CDR2 SYGVNS. The ends lost 5 bases at V and 0 bases at J; junction bases unmatched: 6. CDR3 protein: CASSLSGQVNTEAFF. The CDR3 DNA follows: TGTGCCAGCAGTCTGAGCGGACAGGTGAACACTGAAGCTTTCTTT.

This rearrangement joins TRBV7-6 to TRBJ2-1; 7 bases are a match to TRBD2. V gave up 1 base and J gave up 7 bases; unmatched junction bases: 13. CDR3 size: 17 residues. CDR1 is SGHVS, CDR2 FNYEAQ, per germline. CDR3 bases: TGTGCCAGCAGCTTAGTAGGGTGGGCGGGAGCGGAAAATGAGCAGTTCTTC. It specifies CASSLVGWAGAENEQFF.

This clone was recorded once. This chain joins TRBV21-1 and TRBJ2-1; the DNA was not compared with TRBD2, the D call given in the table. TRBV21-1 is given as a pseudogene. This CDR3 has 19 amino acids. The CDR3 protein is CASSKGAYGRGLSYNEQFF. CDR3 DNA sequence: TGTGCCAGCAGCAAAGGGGCGTACGGCAGGGGACTATCCTACAATGAGCAGTTCTTC.

In nucleotides, the CDR3 is TGTGCCAGCTCACCACTTGGACAGGGAGTCGGCTACGAGCAGTACTTC. Protein: CASSPLGQGVGYEQYF. V and J are TRBV18 and TRBJ2-7; 8 bases fit TRBD1. The germline gives CDR1 KGHSH, CDR2 LQKENI. There are 16 residues in the CDR3. The V and J ends lost 1 base and 3 bases, in that order; junction bases with no gene match: 8.

CDR3 DNA sequence: TGTGCCAGCAGCTTGAATCGCGGGAGAAGTGAGTATTTT. Protein: CASSLNRGRSEYF. The chain carries TRBV5-6 and TRBJ2-3, with 7 bases fitting TRBD2. Losses at the gene ends were 1 base for V and 13 bases for J; bases not matched to a gene: 9. From germline, CDR1 is SGHDT and CDR2 YYEEEE. The CDR3 contains 13 residues.

The chain has TRBV6-1 and TRBJ2-6, with 7 positions matching TRBD1. CDR1 is MNHNS and CDR2 is SASEGT in the germline V gene. V dropped 2 bases and J dropped 0; count of bases not matched to a gene: 13. CDR3 length: 20 amino acids. The chain's CDR3 is CASSERGGTGAISGANVLTF. The CDR3 DNA reads as TGTGCCAGCAGTGAAAGAGGGGGAACAGGGGCCATCTCTGGGGCCAACGTCCTGACTTTC.

The chain combines TRBV13 with TRBJ2-7, with TRBD1 matching over 7 bases. Trimming at V came to 5 bases and at J to 4 bases, leaving 5 bases not matched to a gene. Germline assignment: CDR1 PRHDT and CDR2 FYEKMQ (reference sequence). This CDR3 contains 13 residues. The CDR3 DNA follows: TGTGCCAGCAGCATCGACAGGGTATACGAGCAGTACTTC. It encodes CASSIDRVYEQYF.

The chain employs TRBV13 and TRBJ2-5; D gene uncertain. Trimming left V 5 bases short and J 7 bases short, with 20 bases between. The V gene's germline CDR1 is PRHDT and CDR2 FYEKMQ (reference sequence). The CDR3 spans 15 residues. The chain's CDR3 is CASSRSGPFRGTQYF. CDR3 coding DNA: TGTGCCAGCAGCCGATCCGGCCCCTTCCGAGGGACCCAGTACTTC.

The chain joins TRBV5-1 to TRBJ2-5; a possible D gene is TRBD2 (7 bases). Looked up from germline, CDR1 is SGHRS and CDR2 is YFSETQ. V shed 4 bases and J shed 2 bases, with 15 bases lying between them. This CDR3 contains 15 residues. CDR3 amino acids: CASSTGRGAQETQYF. As DNA, the CDR3 is TGCGCCAGCAGCACGGGACGGGGGGCGCAAGAGACCCAGTACTTC.

This chain connects TRBV5-4 to TRBJ2-7; 12 positions match TRBD2. V shed 5 bases and J 1 base; nucleotides not matched to a gene: 4. The CDR3 extends over 15 amino acids. Germline-derived CDR1 and CDR2 are SGHNT and YYREEE (reference sequence). The CDR3 sequence is CASRQTSGSSYEQYF. In nucleotides, the CDR3 is TGTGCCAGCAGACAGACTAGCGGGAGTTCCTACGAGCAGTACTTC. Combining the CDR3 with reference TRBV5-4 and TRBJ2-7 gives the whole variable domain ETGVTQSPTHLIKTRGQQVTLRCSSQSGHNTVSWYQQALGQGPQFIFQYYREEENGRGNFPPRFSGLQFPNYSSELNVNALELDDSALYLCASRQTSGSSYEQYFGPGTRLTVT.

This clone was observed a few times. This sequence joins TRBV11-2 and TRBJ2-7, with D tentatively TRBD1 (7 bases). Germline-derived CDR1 and CDR2 are SGHAT and FQNNGV. This CDR3 has 13 residues. V gave up 2 bases and J gave up 12 bases, with 17 bases separating them. The CDR3 reads CASSLPQGRPLYF. In nucleotides, the CDR3 is TGTGCCAGCAGCTTACCACAGGGGAGGCCCCTGTACTTC.

The chain uses TRBV5-1 and TRBJ2-3; 8 bases map to TRBD2. Germline assignment: CDR1 SGHRS and CDR2 YFSETQ. The CDR3 covers 16 residues. V trimming: 4 bases; J trimming: 2 bases; junction bases outside the gene matches: 9. In DNA form, the CDR3 reads TGCGCCAGCAGCCCTCCAACTAGCGGAAACACAGATACGCAGTATTTT. Amino acids: CASSPPTSGNTDTQYF.

The chain has TRBV5-1 and TRBJ2-7, with a possible D match to TRBD1 (6 bases). The germline V and J ends were trimmed by 2 bases and 0 bases, with 15 bases remaining between them. CDR3 length: 16 amino acids. Germline CDR1 and CDR2: SGHRS and YFSETQ. CDR3 sequence reads: CASSLSRRTDSYEQYF. Here the CDR3 DNA reads TGCGCCAGCAGCTTAAGCCGCCGGACAGACTCCTACGAGCAGTACTTC.

The chain combines TRBV21-1 with TRBJ2-7; the DNA was not used to check the table's D call, TRBD2. TRBV21-1 has pseudogene status. The CDR3 totals 16 residues. CDR3: CASTHLGLAGGYEQYF. The CDR3 coding sequence is TGTGCCAGCACCCATCTCGGACTAGCGGGAGGGTACGAGCAGTACTTC.